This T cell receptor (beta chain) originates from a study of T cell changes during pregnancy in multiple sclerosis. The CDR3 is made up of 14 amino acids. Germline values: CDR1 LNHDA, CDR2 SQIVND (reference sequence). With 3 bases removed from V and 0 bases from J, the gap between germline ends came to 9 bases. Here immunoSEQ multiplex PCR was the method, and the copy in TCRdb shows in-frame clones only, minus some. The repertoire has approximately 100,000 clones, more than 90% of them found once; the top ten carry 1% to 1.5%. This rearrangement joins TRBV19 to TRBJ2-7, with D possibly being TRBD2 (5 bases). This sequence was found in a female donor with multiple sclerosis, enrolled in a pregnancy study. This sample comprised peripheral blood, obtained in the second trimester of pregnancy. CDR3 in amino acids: CASSIGGSSYEQYF. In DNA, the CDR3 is TGTGCCAGTAGTATTGGAGGATCCTCCTACGAGCAGTACTTC.